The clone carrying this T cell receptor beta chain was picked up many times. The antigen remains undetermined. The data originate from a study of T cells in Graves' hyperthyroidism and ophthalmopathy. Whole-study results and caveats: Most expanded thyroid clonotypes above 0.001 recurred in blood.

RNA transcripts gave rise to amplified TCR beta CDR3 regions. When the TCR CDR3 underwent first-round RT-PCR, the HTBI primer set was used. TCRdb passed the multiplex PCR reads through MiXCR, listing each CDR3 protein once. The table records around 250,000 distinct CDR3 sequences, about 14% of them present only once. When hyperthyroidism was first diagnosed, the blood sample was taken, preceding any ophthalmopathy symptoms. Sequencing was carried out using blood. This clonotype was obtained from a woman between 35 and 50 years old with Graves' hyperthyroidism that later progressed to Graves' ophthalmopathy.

In nucleotides, the CDR3 is TGTGCCAGCAGGGCCGGGACAGGGGGGGCTGAAGCTTTCTTT. This gives the protein CASRAGTGGAEAFF. The rearrangement links TRBV6-1 to TRBJ1-1; the match to TRBD1 covers 11 bases. Unmatched junction bases numbered 6, after V lost 6 bases and J lost 6 bases. The CDR3 is made up of 14 amino acids. Germline V gene sequence: CDR1 MNHNS, CDR2 SASEGT.